This T cell receptor beta chain was recovered during a study of spatial heterogeneity in lung cancer. Study-level background: More than eight raw reads, on average, carried each unique TCR and UMI combination. Study outcomes and limitations: Compared with follow-up, resection was when ubiquitous expanded tumor TCRs appeared in blood more.

Germline V gene sequence: CDR1 ENHRY, CDR2 SYGVKD. The germline V and J ends were trimmed by 0 bases and 1 base, with 8 bases remaining between them. This CDR3 comprises 15 residues. Time point meaning: sample taken at primary tumor resection. Unsorted whole RNA from tumor, nontumor lung or frozen PBMC underwent sequencing. Samples were donated by 72 untreated early-stage non-small cell lung cancer patients. This clonotype was counted between two and nine times. Its specificity is unknown. On each TCR cDNA molecule, a unique molecular identifier was present. TCRdb ran MiXCR on the 5' RACE reads and lists one entry per CDR3 protein. The sample yields 50,000 to 65,000 distinct CDR3 sequences, approximately 7% seen once.

This material consisted of PBMCs, taken at surgery. This chain joins TRBV10-3 and TRBJ2-3; TRBD2 might be the D (6 bases). The sequence was obtained from a female donor with early-stage non-small cell lung cancer. CDR3 sequence reads: CAISESSGRTDTQYF. DNA of the CDR3: TGTGCCATCAGTGAGTCGAGCGGGCGCACAGATACGCAGTATTTT.